This T cell receptor beta chain came from a study of T cell repertoires in cytomegalovirus infection. Comment on this clonotype: Antigen: not known.

This CDR3 has 16 amino acids. Germline CDR1 and CDR2: LNHDA and SQIVND (reference sequence). The V gene end was trimmed by 8 bases and the J gene end by 0 bases; junction bases not matched to a gene: 10. Each CDR3 protein is one row after TCRdb ran MiXCR on the reads. This sample yields fewer than 1,000,000 distinct CDR3 sequences, of which less than 40% are seen a single time; about an eighth belongs to the top ten. The chain couples TRBV19 to TRBJ1-3, with 7 bases matching TRBD1. The receptor was derived from a human donor in good health (CMV status not recorded). Some clones in this sample may be carry-over from other donors' samples. Sequences were derived from cultured CD8+ T cells from PBMCs, sampled from culture after CMV antigen stimulation. CDR3 nucleotides: TGTGCCAGTTCCCAGACAGGGTACTACTCTGGAAACACCATATATTTT. Translating gives CASSQTGYYSGNTIYF.